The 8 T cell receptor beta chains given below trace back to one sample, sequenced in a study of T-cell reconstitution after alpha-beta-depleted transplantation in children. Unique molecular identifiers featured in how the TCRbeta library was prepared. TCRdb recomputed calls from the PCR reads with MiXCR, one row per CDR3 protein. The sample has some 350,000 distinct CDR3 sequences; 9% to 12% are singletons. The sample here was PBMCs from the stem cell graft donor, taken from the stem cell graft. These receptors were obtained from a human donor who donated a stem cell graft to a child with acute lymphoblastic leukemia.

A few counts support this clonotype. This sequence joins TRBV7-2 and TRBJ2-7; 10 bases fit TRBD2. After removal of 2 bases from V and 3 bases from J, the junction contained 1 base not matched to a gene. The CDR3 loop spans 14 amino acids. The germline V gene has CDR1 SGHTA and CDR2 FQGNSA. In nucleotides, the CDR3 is TGTGCCAGCAGCTTAACTAGCGGGGTCTACGAGCAGTACTTC. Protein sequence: CASSLTSGVYEQYF. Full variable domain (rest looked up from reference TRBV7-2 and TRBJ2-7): GAGVSQSPSNKVTEKGKDVELRCDPISGHTALYWYRQSLGQGLEFLIYFQGNSAPDKSGLPSDRFSAERTGGSVSTLTIQRTQQEDSAVYLCASSLTSGVYEQYFGPGTRLTVT.

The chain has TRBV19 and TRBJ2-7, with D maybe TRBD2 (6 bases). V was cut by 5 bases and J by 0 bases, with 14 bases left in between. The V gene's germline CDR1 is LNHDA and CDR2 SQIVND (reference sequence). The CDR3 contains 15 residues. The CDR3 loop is CASSAGLSVSYEQYF. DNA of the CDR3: TGTGCCAGTAGTGCTGGACTATCCGTCTCCTACGAGCAGTACTTC.

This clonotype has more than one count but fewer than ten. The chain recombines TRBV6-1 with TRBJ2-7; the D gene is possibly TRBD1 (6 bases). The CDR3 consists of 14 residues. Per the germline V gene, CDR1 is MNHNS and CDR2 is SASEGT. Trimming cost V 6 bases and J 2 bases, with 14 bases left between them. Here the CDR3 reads CASSVPGDTYEQYF. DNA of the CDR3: TGTGCCAGCAGCGTACCAGGGGACACCTACGAGCAGTACTTC.

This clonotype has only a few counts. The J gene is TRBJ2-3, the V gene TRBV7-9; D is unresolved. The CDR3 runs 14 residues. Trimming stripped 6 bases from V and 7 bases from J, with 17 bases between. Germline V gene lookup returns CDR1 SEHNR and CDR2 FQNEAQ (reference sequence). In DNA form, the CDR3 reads TGTGCCAGCAGTACAGAAGGAAGATACAATACGCAGTATTTT. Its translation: CASSTEGRYNTQYF.

The CDR3 bases are TGCAGCGTTCCGGGGCCAGGCACTGAAGCTTTCTTT. It translates to CSVPGPGTEAFF. The chain combines TRBV29-1 with TRBJ1-1, with D perhaps TRBD1 (5 bases). Germline CDR1 SQVTM, CDR2 ANQGSEA. The CDR3 has 12 residues. Trimming pared 5 bases from V and 4 bases from J, leaving 11 bases between.

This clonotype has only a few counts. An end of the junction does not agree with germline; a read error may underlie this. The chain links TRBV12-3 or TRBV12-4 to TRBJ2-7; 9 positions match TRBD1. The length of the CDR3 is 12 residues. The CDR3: CASRRDREAQSF. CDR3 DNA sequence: TGTGCCAGCAGAAGGGACAGGGAAGCCCAGTCCTTC.

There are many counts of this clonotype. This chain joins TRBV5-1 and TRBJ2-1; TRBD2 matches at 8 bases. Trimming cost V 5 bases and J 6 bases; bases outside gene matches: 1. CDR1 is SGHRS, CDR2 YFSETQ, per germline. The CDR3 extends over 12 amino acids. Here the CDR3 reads CASRSGSNEQFF. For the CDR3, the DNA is TGCGCCAGCAGAAGCGGGAGCAATGAGCAGTTCTTC.

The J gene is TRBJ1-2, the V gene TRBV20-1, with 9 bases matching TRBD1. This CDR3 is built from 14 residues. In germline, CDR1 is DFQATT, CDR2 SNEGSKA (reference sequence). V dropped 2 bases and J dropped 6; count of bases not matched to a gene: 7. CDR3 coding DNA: TGCAGTGCTAGAACGAACAGGGGGCTGCATGGCTACACCTTC. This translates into CSARTNRGLHGYTF.